This T cell receptor beta chain was retrieved from a study of blood T cell repertoires in COVID-19. The repertoire was sequenced with immunoSEQ multiplex PCR; TCRdb's copy has only in-frame clones and lacks some. The table shows more than 65,000 clones, with 65% to 90% occurring only once. A single count supports this clone. The sample comprised peripheral blood. The TCR originated in a man aged 25 to 40 with COVID-19, enrolled during active disease.

CDR3 DNA: TGTGCCAGCAGCGACAGTTGGAGCAATCAGCCCCAGCATTTT. Its translation is CASSDSWSNQPQHF. The chain is built from TRBV2 and TRBJ1-5, with D perhaps TRBD1 (5 bases). Per germline, CDR1 SNHLY and CDR2 FYNNEI. The V and J ends lost 6 bases and 1 base respectively, with 10 bases between them. This CDR3 is built from 14 residues.